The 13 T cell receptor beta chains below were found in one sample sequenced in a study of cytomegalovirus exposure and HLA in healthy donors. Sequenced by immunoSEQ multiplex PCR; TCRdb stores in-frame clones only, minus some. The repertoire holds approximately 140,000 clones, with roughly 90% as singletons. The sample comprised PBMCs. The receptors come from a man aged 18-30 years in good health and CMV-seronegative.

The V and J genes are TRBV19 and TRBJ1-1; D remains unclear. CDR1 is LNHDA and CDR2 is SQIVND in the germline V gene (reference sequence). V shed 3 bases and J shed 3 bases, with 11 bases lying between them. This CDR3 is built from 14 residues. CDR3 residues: CASSMRAGYTEAFF. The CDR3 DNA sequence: TGTGCCAGTAGTATGAGGGCGGGGTACACTGAAGCTTTCTTT.

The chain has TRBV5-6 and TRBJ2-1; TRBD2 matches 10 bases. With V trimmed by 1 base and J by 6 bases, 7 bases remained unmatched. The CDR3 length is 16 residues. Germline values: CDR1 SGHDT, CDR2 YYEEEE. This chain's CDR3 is CASSLRLAGVFNEQFF. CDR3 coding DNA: TGTGCCAGCAGCTTGCGTCTAGCGGGAGTATTCAATGAGCAGTTCTTC.

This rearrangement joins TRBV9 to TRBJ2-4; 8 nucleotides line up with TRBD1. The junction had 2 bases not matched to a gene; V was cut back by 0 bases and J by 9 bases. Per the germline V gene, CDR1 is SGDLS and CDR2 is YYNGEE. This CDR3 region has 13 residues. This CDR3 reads CASSVEQGGIQYF. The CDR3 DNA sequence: TGTGCCAGCAGCGTAGAACAGGGGGGCATTCAGTACTTC.

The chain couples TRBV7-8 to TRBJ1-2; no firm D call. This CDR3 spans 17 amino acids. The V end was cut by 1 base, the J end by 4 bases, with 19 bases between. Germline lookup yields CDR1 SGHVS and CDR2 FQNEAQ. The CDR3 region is CASSLGGSGGSLYGYTF. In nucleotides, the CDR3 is TGTGCCAGCAGCTTAGGAGGGTCGGGAGGATCTCTCTATGGCTACACCTTC.

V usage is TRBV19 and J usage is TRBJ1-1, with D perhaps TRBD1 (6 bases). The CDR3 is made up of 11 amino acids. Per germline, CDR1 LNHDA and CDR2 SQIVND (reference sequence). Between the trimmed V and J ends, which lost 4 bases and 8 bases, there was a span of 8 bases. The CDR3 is CASSKGTEAFF. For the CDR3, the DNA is TGTGCCAGTAGTAAAGGGACAGAAGCTTTCTTT.

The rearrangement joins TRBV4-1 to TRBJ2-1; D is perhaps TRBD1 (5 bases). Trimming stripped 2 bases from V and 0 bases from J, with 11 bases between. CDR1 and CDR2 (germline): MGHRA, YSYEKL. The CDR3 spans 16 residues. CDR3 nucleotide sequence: TGCGCCAGCAGCCAATCCCCAGGGTACTCCTACAATGAGCAGTTCTTC. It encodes CASSQSPGYSYNEQFF.

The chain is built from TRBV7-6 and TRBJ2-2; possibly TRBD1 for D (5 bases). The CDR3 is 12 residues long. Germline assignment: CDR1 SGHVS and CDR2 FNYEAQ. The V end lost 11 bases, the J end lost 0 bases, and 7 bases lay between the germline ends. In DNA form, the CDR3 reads TGTGCCGCACAGGCGAACACCGGGGAGCTGTTTTTT. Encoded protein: CAAQANTGELFF.

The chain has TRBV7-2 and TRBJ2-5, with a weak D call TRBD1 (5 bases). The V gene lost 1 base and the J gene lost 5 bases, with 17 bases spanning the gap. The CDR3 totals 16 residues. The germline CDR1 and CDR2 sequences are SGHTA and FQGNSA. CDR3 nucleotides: TGTGCCAGCAGCTTAGGCCTATTTAGGGGTGGGGAGACCCAGTACTTC. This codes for CASSLGLFRGGETQYF.

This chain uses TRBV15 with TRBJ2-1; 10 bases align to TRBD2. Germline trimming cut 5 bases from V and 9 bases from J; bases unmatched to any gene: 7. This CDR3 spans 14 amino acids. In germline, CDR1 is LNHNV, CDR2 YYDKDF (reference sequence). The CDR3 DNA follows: TGTGCCACCAGCGGCAGCGGGAGGGCTCTTGAGCAGTTCTTC. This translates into CATSGSGRALEQFF.

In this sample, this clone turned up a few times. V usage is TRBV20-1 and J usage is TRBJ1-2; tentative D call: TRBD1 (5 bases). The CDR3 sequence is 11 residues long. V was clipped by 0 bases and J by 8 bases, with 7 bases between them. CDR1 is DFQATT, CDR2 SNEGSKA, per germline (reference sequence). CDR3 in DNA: TGCAGTGCTAGAGAGGGGCCAGGCTACACCTTC. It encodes CSAREGPGYTF.

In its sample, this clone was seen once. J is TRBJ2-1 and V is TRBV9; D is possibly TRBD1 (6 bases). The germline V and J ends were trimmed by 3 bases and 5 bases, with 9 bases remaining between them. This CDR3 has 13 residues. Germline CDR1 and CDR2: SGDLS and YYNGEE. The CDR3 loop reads CASSAGQNNEQFF. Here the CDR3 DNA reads TGTGCCAGCAGCGCTGGACAGAACAATGAGCAGTTCTTC.

CDR3 in DNA: TGTGCCAGCGACGTGGGGCAGGGAATTGAAAAACTGTTTTTT. It yields the protein CASDVGQGIEKLFF. The V and J genes are TRBV7-9 and TRBJ1-4, with D possibly TRBD1 on 5 matching bases. CDR3 length equals 14 residues. V was pared by 8 bases and J by 7 bases, with 17 bases between. Germline V CDR1 and CDR2: SEHNR, FQNEAQ (reference sequence).

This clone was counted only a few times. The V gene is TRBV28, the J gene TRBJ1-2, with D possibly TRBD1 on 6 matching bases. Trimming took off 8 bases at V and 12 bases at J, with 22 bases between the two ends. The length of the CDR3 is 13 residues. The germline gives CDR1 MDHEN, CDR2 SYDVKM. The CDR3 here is CASRILQGNEDTF. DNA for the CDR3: TGTGCCAGCCGAATTCTACAGGGTAACGAGGACACCTTC.